These T cell receptor beta chains were read from a single sample in a study of blood T cell repertoires in COVID-19. Assay used: immunoSEQ multiplex PCR; TCRdb lists only in-frame clones, some missing. The sample lists under 550,000 clones; 70% to 90% were seen once. Sequencing was done on a sample of peripheral blood. Source of these receptors: a man aged 18 to 29 with COVID-19, enrolled during active disease. Both conserved end residues are part of each CDR3. Fields, in order: J gene, clone size, D gene, V gene, CDR3 DNA, CDR3 protein. The D gene is left open where the match is weak. Size tells how often a clone was seen (once, few, many) or the class of an expanded clone, and some rows leave it out.

J gene: TRBJ2-1; clone size: NA; D gene: TRBD1; V gene: TRBV6-5; CDR3 DNA: TGTGCCAGCAGCCTGACAGGGAGCTCCTACAATGAGCAGTTCTTC; CDR3 protein: CASSLTGSSYNEQFF
J gene: TRBJ1-3; clone size: few; D gene: NA; V gene: TRBV4-2; CDR3 DNA: TGTGCCAGCAGCCAAGGGGGACTTTCCTCTGGAAACACCATATATTTT; CDR3 protein: CASSQGGLSSGNTIYF
J gene: TRBJ2-7; clone size: once; D gene: TRBD1; V gene: TRBV4-1; CDR3 DNA: TGCGCCAGCAGCAGAGGACAGGGAAGCTCCTACGAGCAGTACTTC; CDR3 protein: CASSRGQGSSYEQYF
J gene: TRBJ2-1; clone size: NA; D gene: NA; V gene: TRBV5-4; CDR3 DNA: TGTGCCAGCAGCTTGGGCGGGCTAGGAGTCAATGAGCAGTTCTTC; CDR3 protein: CASSLGGLGVNEQFF
J gene: TRBJ1-4; clone size: NA; D gene: NA; V gene: TRBV4-1; CDR3 DNA: TGCGCCAGCAGCCTCGAGGGGGGGAAACTGTTTTTT; CDR3 protein: CASSLEGGKLFF
J gene: TRBJ2-3; clone size: NA; D gene: NA; V gene: TRBV5-4; CDR3 DNA: TGTGCCAGCGTAGCTAGCGGCACAGATACGCAGTATTTT; CDR3 protein: CASVASGTDTQYF
J gene: TRBJ1-2; clone size: NA; D gene: TRBD1; V gene: TRBV27; CDR3 DNA: TGTGCCAGCAGTTTAGGTTACAGGGGAGAGGGTGGCTACACCTTC; CDR3 protein: CASSLGYRGEGGYTF
J gene: TRBJ2-3; clone size: NA; D gene: TRBD2; V gene: TRBV7-2; CDR3 DNA: TGTGCCAGCAGCGCGAGGACTAGCGGGCGCACAGATACGCAGTATTTT; CDR3 protein: CASSARTSGRTDTQYF
J gene: TRBJ1-4; clone size: few; D gene: TRBD1; V gene: TRBV19; CDR3 DNA: TGTGCCAGTAGAACGACAGGGAGAAATGAAAAACTGTTTTTT; CDR3 protein: CASRTTGRNEKLFF
J gene: TRBJ1-2; clone size: NA; D gene: TRBD1; V gene: TRBV5-8; CDR3 DNA: TGTGCCAGCAGCTTCGACAGGGCGGCAGGTGGCTACACCTTC; CDR3 protein: CASSFDRAAGGYTF
J gene: TRBJ2-3; clone size: NA; D gene: TRBD1; V gene: TRBV6-4; CDR3 DNA: TGTGCCAGCAGTGCGGGACAGGGAGGGCGCACGCAGTATTTT; CDR3 protein: CASSAGQGGRTQYF
J gene: TRBJ2-3; clone size: NA; D gene: NA; V gene: TRBV3-1/TRBV3-2; CDR3 DNA: TGTGCCAGCAGCCAAAGCTACACAGATACGCAGTATTTT; CDR3 protein: CASSQSYTDTQYF
J gene: TRBJ1-1; clone size: NA; D gene: NA; V gene: TRBV18; CDR3 DNA: TGTGCCAGCTCACCCCGGGGGACGGACCTTCTTGGAGCTTTCTTT; CDR3 protein: CASSPRGTDLLGAFF
J gene: TRBJ2-1; clone size: NA; D gene: TRBD2; V gene: TRBV6-5; CDR3 DNA: TGTGCCAGTGAGCGGGAGCCCAGCTCCTACAATGAGCAGTTCTTC; CDR3 protein: CASEREPSSYNEQFF
J gene: TRBJ1-1; clone size: NA; D gene: NA; V gene: TRBV5-4; CDR3 DNA: TGTGCCAGCAGCTTTTTTCCCGCCCAAACGTCGGGTGAAGCTTTCTTT; CDR3 protein: CASSFFPAQTSGEAFF
J gene: TRBJ2-2; clone size: NA; D gene: TRBD1; V gene: TRBV13; CDR3 DNA: TGTGCCAGCAGACAGGGGGCTCAGACCGGGGAGCTGTTTTTT; CDR3 protein: CASRQGAQTGELFF
J gene: TRBJ1-3; clone size: NA; D gene: TRBD1; V gene: TRBV5-6; CDR3 DNA: TGTGCCAGCAGGAGACAGGGAGGCGACACCATATATTTT; CDR3 protein: CASRRQGGDTIYF
J gene: TRBJ2-3; clone size: NA; D gene: TRBD2; V gene: TRBV5-1; CDR3 DNA: TGCGCCAGCAGCTGGGGAGGGAGCGCGGGACTCACAGATACGCAGTATTTT; CDR3 protein: CASSWGGSAGLTDTQYF
J gene: TRBJ2-5; clone size: NA; D gene: NA; V gene: TRBV5-1; CDR3 DNA: TGCGCCAGCAGCTTGGATATCGGCCAAGAGACCCAGTACTTC; CDR3 protein: CASSLDIGQETQYF
J gene: TRBJ1-2; clone size: NA; D gene: NA; V gene: TRBV10-2; CDR3 DNA: TGCGCCAGCAGCCTTGGGGTCCTCCAGGGCTATGGCTACACCTTC; CDR3 protein: CASSLGVLQGYGYTF